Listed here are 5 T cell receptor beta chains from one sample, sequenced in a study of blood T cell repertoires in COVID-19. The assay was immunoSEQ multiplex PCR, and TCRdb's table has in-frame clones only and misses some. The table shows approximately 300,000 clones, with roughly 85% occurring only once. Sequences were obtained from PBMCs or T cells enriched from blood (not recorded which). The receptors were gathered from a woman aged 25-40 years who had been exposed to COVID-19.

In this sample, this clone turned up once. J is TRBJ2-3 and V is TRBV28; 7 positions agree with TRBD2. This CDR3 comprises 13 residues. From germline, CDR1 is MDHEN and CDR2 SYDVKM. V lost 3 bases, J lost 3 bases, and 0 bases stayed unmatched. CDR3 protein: CASSLRGTDTQYF. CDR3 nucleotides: TGTGCCAGCAGTTTGCGGGGGACAGATACGCAGTATTTT.

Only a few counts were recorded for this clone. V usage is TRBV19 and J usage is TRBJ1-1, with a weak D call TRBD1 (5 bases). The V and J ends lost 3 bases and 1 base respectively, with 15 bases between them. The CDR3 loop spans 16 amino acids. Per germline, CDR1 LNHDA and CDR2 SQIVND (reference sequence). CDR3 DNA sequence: TGTGCCAGTAGTATGCCCGACGGCAGGGCGAACACTGAAGCTTTCTTT. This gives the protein CASSMPDGRANTEAFF.

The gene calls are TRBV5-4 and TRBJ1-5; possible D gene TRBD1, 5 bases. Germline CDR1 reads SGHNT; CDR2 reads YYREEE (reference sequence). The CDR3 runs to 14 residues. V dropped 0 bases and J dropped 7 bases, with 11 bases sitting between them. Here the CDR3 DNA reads TGTGCCAGCAGCTTGGCCGGGGGAGGACAGCCCCAGCATTTT. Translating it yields CASSLAGGGQPQHF.

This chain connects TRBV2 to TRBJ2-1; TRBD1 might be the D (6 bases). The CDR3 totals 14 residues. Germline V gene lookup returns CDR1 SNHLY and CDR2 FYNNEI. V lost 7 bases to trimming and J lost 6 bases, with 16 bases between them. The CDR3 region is CASKGTPTSNEQFF. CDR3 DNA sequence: TGTGCCAGCAAGGGGACACCCACAAGCAATGAGCAGTTCTTC.

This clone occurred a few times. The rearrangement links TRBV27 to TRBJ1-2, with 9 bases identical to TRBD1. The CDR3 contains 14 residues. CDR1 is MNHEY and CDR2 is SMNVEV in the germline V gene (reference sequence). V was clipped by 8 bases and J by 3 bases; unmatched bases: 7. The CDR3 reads CASRKTGGDYGYTF. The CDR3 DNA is TGTGCCAGCCGTAAGACAGGGGGAGACTATGGCTACACCTTC.